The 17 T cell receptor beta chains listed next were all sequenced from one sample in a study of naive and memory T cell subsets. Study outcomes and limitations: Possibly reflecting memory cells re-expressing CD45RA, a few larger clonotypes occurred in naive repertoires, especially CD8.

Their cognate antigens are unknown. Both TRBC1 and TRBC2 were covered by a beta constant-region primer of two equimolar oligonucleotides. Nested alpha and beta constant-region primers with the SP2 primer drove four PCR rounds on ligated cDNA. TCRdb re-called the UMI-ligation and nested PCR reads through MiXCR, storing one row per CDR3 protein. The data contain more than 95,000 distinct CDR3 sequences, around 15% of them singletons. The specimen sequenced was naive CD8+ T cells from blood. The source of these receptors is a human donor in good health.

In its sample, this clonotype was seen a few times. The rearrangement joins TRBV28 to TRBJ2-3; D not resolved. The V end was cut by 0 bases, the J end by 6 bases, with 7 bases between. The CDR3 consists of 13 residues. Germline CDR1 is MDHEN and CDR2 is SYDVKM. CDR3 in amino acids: CASSLWVGDTQYF. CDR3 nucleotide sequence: TGTGCCAGCAGTTTATGGGTGGGGGATACGCAGTATTTT.

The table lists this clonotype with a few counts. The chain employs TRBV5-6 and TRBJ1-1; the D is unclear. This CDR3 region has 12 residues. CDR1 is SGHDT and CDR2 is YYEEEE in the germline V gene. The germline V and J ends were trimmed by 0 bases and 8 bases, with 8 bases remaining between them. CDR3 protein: CASSLAGREAFF. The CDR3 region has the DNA TGTGCCAGCAGCTTGGCCGGGCGAGAAGCTTTCTTT.

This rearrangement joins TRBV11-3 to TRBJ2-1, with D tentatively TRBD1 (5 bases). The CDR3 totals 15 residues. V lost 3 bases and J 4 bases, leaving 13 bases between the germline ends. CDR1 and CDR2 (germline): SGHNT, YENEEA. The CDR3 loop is CASSLDNSFYNEQFF. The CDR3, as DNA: TGTGCCAGCAGCTTGGACAACTCGTTTTACAATGAGCAGTTCTTC.

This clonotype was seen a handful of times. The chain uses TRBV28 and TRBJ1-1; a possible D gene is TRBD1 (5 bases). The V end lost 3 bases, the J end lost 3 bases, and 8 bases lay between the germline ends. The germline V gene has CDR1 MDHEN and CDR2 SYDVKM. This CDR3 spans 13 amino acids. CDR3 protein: CASSFREDTEAFF. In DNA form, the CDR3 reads TGTGCCAGCAGTTTCAGGGAGGACACTGAAGCTTTCTTT.

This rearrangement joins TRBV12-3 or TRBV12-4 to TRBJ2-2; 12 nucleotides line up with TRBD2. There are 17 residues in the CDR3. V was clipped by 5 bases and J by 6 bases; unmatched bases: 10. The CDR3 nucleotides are TGTGCCAGCAGTCCCTGGACTAGCGGGAAAGGTGCCGGGGAGCTGTTTTTT. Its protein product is CASSPWTSGKGAGELFF.

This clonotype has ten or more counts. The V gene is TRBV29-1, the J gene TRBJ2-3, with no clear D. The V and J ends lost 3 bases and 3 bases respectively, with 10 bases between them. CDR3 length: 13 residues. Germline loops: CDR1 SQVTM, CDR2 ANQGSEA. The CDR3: CSVEGQETDTQYF. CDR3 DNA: TGCAGCGTTGAGGGCCAGGAGACAGATACGCAGTATTTT.

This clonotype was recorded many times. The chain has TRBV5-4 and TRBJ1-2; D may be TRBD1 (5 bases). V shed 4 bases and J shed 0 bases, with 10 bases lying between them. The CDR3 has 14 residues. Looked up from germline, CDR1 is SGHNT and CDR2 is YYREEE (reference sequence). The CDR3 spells CASSPTTANYGYTF. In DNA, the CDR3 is TGTGCCAGCAGCCCTACGACAGCTAACTATGGCTACACCTTC. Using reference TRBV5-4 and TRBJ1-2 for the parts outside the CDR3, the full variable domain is ETGVTQSPTHLIKTRGQQVTLRCSSQSGHNTVSWYQQALGQGPQFIFQYYREEENGRGNFPPRFSGLQFPNYSSELNVNALELDDSALYLCASSPTTANYGYTFGSGTRLTVV.

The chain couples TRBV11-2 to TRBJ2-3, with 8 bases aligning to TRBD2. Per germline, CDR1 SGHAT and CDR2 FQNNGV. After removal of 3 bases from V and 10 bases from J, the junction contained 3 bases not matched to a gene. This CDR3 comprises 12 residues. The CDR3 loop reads CASSFSGVPQYF. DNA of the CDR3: TGTGCCAGCAGCTTTAGCGGGGTCCCGCAGTATTTT.

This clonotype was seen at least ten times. Written as DNA, the CDR3 is TGCAGTGCTAGAGAACTAGGATCCTACGAGCAGTACTTC. Translated, it gives CSARELGSYEQYF. This chain joins TRBV20-1 and TRBJ2-7, with D perhaps TRBD2 (5 bases). In germline, CDR1 is DFQATT, CDR2 SNEGSKA (reference sequence). Trimming cost V 0 bases and J 1 base, with 7 bases left between them. The length of the CDR3 is 13 residues.

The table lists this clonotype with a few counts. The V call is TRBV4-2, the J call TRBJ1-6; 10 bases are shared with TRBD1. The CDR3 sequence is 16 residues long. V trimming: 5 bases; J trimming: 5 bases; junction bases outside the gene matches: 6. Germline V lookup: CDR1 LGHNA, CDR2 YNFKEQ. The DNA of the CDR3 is TGTGCCAGCAGCGATCGGACAGGGGGGGATAATTCACCCCTCCACTTT. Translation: CASSDRTGGDNSPLHF.

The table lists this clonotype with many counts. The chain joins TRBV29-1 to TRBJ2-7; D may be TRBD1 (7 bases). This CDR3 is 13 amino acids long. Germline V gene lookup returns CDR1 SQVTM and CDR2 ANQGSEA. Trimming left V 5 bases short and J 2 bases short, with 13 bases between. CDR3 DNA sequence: TGCAGCGTTTGGGCAGGGGGGCCCTACGAGCAGTACTTC. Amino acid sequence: CSVWAGGPYEQYF.

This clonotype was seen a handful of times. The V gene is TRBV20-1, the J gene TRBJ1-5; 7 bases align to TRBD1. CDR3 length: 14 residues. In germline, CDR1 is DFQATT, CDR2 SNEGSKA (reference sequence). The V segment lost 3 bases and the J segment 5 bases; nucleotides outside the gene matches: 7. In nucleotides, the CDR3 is TGCAGTGCTAGCGACAGGGTACCGTATCAGCCCCAGCATTTT. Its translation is CSASDRVPYQPQHF.

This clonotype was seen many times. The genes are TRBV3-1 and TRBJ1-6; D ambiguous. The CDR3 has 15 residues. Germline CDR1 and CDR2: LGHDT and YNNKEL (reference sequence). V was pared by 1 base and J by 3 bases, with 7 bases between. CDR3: CASSQGFGYNSPLHF. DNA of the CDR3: TGTGCCAGCAGCCAAGGGTTTGGCTATAATTCACCCCTCCACTTT.

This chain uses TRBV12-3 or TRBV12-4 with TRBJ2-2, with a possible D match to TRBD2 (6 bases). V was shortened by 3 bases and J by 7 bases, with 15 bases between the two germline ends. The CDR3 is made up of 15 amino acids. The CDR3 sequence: CASSFHLAGSGELFF. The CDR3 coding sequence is TGTGCCAGCAGTTTTCATTTGGCGGGAAGCGGGGAGCTGTTTTTT.

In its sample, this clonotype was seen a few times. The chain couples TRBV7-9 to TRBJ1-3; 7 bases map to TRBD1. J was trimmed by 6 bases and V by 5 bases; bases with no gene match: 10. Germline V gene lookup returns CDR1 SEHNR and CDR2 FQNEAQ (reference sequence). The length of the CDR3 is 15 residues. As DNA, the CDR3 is TGTGCCAGCAGCGGACAGACAGGGACAGAAAACACCATATATTTT. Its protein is CASSGQTGTENTIYF.

In nucleotides, the CDR3 is TGCAGTGCTAGTAGTCAGGCGGACTACGAGCAGTACTTC. This encodes CSASSQADYEQYF. This chain connects TRBV20-1 to TRBJ2-7; D is unresolved. V lost 3 bases to trimming and J lost 3 bases, with 12 bases between them. This CDR3 region has 13 residues. The germline CDR1 and CDR2 sequences are DFQATT and SNEGSKA (reference sequence).

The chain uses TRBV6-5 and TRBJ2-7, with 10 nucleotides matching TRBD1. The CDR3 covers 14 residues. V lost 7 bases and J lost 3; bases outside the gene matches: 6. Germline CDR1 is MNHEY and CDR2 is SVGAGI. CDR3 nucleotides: TGTGCCAGCACCCGGGACAGGGGTGGCTACGAGCAGTACTTC. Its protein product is CASTRDRGGYEQYF.